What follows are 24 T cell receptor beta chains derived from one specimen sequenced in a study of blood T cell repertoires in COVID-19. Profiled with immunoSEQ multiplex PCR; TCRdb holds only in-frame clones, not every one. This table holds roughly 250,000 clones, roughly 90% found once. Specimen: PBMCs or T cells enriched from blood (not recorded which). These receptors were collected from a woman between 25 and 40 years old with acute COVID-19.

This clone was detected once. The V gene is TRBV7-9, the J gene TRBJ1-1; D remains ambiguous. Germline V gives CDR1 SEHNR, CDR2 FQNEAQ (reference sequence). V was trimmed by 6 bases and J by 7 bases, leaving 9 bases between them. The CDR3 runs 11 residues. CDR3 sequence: CASSSGYEAFF. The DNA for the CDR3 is TGTGCCAGCAGTTCCGGTTATGAAGCTTTCTTT.

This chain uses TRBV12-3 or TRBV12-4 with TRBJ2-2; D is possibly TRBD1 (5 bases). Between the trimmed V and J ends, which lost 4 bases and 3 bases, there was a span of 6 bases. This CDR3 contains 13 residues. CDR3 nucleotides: TGTGCCAGCAGTTACAGGTACACCGGGGAGCTGTTTTTT. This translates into CASSYRYTGELFF.

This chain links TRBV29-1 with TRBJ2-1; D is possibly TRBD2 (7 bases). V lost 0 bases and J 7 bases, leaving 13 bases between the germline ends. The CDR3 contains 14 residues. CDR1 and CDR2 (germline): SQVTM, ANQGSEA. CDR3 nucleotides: TGCAGCGTTGAAGATCACGCGGGGGCGAATGAGCAGTTCTTC. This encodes CSVEDHAGANEQFF.

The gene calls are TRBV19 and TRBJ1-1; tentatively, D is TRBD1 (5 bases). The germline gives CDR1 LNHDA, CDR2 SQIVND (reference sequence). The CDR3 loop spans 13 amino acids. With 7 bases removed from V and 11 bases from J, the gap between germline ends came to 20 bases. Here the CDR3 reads CASIKDNMGLAFF. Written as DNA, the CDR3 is TGTGCCAGTATAAAGGACAATATGGGATTGGCTTTCTTT.

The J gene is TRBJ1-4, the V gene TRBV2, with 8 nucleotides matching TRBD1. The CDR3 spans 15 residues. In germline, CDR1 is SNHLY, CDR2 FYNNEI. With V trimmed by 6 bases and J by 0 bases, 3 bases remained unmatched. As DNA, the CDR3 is TGTGCCAGCAGGACGACAGGGGCAACTAATGAAAAACTGTTTTTT. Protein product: CASRTTGATNEKLFF.

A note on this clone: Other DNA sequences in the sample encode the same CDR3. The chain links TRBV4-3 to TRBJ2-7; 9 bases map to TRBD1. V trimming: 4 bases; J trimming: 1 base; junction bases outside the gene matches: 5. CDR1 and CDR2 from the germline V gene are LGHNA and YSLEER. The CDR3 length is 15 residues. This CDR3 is CASSPGTGPSYEQYF. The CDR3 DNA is TGCGCCAGCAGCCCCGGGACAGGGCCATCCTACGAGCAGTACTTC.

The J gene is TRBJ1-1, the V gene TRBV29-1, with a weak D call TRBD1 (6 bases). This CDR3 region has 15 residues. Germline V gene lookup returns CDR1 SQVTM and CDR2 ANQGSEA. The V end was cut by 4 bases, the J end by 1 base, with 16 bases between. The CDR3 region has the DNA TGCAGCGTTGGATTGCGGGGGGCGGCGAACACTGAAGCTTTCTTT. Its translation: CSVGLRGAANTEAFF.

The CDR3 sequence: CASSGADSFYGYTF. CDR3 nucleotide sequence: TGTGCCAGCAGTGGGGCGGACAGTTTCTATGGCTACACCTTC. The chain couples TRBV2 to TRBJ1-2; D might be TRBD1 (6 bases). Germline lookup yields CDR1 SNHLY and CDR2 FYNNEI. Trimming removed 4 bases from V and 4 bases from J, with 13 bases in between. The length of the CDR3 is 14 residues.

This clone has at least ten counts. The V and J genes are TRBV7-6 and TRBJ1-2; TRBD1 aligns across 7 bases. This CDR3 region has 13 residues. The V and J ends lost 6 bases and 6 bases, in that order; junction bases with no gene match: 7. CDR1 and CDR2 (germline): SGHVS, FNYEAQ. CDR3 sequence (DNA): TGTGCCAGCAGTCTTGAGGGGGCAGATGGCTACACCTTC. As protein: CASSLEGADGYTF.

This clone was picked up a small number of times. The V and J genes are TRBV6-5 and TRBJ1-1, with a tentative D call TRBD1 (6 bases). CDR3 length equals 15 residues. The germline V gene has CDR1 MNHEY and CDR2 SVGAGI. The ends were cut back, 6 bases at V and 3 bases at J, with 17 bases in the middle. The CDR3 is CASRGAWVYDTEAFF. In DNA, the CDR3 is TGTGCCAGCAGGGGGGCGTGGGTCTACGACACTGAAGCTTTCTTT.

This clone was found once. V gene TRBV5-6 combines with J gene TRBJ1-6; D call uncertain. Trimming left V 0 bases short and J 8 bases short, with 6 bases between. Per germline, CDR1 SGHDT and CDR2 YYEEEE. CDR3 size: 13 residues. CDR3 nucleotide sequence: TGTGCCAGCAGCTTGGGAGGGTATTCACCCCTCCACTTT. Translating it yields CASSLGGYSPLHF.

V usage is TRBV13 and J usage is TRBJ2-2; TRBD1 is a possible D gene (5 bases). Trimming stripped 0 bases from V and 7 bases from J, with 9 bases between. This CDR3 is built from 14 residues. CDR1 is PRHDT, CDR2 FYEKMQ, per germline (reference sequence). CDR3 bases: TGTGCCAGCAGCTTAGGAGGGGTTGTCGGGGAGCTGTTTTTT. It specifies CASSLGGVVGELFF.

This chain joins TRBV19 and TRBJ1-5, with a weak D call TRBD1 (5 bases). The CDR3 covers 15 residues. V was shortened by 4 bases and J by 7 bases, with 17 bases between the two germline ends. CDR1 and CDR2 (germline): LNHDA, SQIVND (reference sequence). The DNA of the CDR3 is TGTGCCAGTAGTACCCCAAGTCGGGGGAGGCAGCCCCAGCATTTT. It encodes CASSTPSRGRQPQHF.

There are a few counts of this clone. CDR3 loop: CATSTPGQGFPTEAFF. The CDR3 DNA follows: TGTGCCACCAGCACTCCAGGACAGGGATTTCCCACTGAAGCTTTCTTT. V and J are TRBV15 and TRBJ1-1, with 8 positions matching TRBD1. Trimming cost V 4 bases and J 4 bases; bases outside gene matches: 11. The CDR3 has 16 residues. The V gene's germline CDR1 is LNHNV and CDR2 YYDKDF (reference sequence).

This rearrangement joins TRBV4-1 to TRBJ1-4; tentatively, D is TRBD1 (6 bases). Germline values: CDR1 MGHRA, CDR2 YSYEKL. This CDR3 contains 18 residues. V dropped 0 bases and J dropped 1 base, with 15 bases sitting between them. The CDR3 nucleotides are TGCGCCAGCAGCCAAGATCCCCCACAGGGAGTAACTAATGAAAAACTGTTTTTT. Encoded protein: CASSQDPPQGVTNEKLFF.

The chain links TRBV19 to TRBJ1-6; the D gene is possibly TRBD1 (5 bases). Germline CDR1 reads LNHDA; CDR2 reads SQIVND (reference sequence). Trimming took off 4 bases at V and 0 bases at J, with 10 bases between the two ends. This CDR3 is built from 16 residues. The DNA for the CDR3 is TGTGCCAGTAGTAAGCAGGGTTCCTCCTATAATTCACCCCTCCACTTT. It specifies CASSKQGSSYNSPLHF.

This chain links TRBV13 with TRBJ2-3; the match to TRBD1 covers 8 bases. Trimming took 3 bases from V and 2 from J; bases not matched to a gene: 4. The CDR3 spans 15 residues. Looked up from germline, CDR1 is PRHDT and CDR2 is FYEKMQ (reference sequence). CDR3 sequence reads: CASSFYRGSTDTQYF. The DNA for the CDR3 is TGTGCCAGCAGCTTTTACAGGGGGTCCACAGATACGCAGTATTTT.

The CDR3 is CASSNSHTGELFF. CDR3 coding DNA: TGTGCCAGTAGTAACTCTCACACCGGGGAGCTGTTTTTT. The chain couples TRBV19 to TRBJ2-2, with D hard to call. The germline V and J ends were trimmed by 4 bases and 3 bases, with 6 bases remaining between them. CDR3 length: 13 residues. The germline gives CDR1 LNHDA, CDR2 SQIVND (reference sequence).

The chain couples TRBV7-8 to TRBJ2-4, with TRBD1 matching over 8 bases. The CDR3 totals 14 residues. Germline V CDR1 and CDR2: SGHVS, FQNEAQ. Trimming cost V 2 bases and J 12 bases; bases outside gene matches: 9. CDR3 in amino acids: CASSLYGGQDTQYF. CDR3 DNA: TGTGCCAGCAGCTTATACGGGGGACAGGACACTCAGTACTTC.

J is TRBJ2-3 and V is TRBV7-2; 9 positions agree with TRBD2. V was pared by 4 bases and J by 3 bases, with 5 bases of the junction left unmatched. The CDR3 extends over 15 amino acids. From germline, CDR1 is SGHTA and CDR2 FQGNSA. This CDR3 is CASSSQAGGTDTQYF. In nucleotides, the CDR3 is TGTGCCAGCAGCTCCCAAGCGGGGGGAACAGATACGCAGTATTTT.

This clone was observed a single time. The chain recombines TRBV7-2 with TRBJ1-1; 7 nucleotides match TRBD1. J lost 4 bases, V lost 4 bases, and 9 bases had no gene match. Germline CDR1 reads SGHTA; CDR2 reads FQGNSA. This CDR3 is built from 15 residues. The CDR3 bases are TGTGCCAGCAGCTACCCACAGGGGTTGAGCACTGAAGCTTTCTTT. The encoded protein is CASSYPQGLSTEAFF.

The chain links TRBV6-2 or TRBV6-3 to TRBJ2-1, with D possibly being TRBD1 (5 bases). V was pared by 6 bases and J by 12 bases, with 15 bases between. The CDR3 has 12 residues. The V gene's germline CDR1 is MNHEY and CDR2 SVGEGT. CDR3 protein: CASSDSGYGQFF. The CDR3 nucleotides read TGTGCCAGCAGCGACTCAGGGTACGGGCAGTTCTTC.

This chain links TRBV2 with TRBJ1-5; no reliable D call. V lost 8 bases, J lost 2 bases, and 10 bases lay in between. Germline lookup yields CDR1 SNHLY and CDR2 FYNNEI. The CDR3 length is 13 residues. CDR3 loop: CASRTLGNQPQHF. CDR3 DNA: TGTGCCAGCCGGACTTTAGGCAATCAGCCCCAGCATTTT. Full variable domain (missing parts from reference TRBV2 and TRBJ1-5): EPEVTQTPSHQVTQMGQEVILRCVPISNHLYFYWYRQILGQKVEFLVSFYNNEISEKSEIFDDQFSVERPDGSNFTLKIRSTKLEDSAMYFCASRTLGNQPQHFGDGTRLSIL.

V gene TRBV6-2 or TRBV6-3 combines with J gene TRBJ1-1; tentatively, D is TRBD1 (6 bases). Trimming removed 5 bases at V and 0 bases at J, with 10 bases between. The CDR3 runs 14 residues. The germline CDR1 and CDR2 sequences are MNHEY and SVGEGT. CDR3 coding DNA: TGTGCCAGCAGTACCCAGGGGTTGAACACTGAAGCTTTCTTT. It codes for CASSTQGLNTEAFF.